What follows is one T cell receptor (beta chain) and its context. The entry originates in a study of blood T cell repertoires in COVID-19. Study details: Spain, Italy and the United States supplied samples that represented acute and convalescent COVID-19.

From germline, CDR1 is MDHEN and CDR2 SYDVKM. The germline V and J ends were trimmed by 6 bases and 4 bases, with 25 bases remaining between them. This CDR3 contains 17 residues. As originally analysed: Reference gene primer amplification gave nucleated cell count estimates. The table came from immunoSEQ multiplex PCR; TCRdb's copy has only in-frame clones and leaves some out. The V and J calls and clone size are taken from that table; D and trimming were inferred from the DNA. The sample holds about 150,000 clones; around 84% are singletons and the top ten take roughly 2%. The chain combines TRBV28 with TRBJ2-7; maybe TRBD2 (6 bases). Sequenced sample: peripheral blood. The clonotype originates from a man in his 70s with acute or convalescent COVID-19. The CDR3 spells CASSLIGGTHLRYEQYF. Written as DNA, the CDR3 is TGTGCCAGCAGCTTAATCGGCGGGACCCATCTTAGGTACGAGCAGTACTTC.